This T cell receptor beta chain was identified in a study of OX40 agonist ivuxolimab in advanced cancers. Study context: Head and neck, renal cell, melanoma or hepatocellular carcinoma were the cancers that dose-escalation patients had.

The data were produced by immunoSEQ multiplex PCR, yet TCRdb's version contains in-frame clones alone and is incomplete. The table has fewer than 85,000 clones, about 86% seen once. Study-level findings and limits: Antigen specificity of clonally expanded peripheral T cells was not established.

On this clone: Its antigen remains unidentified.

The clonotype originates from an adult with an advanced solid tumor such as melanoma, head and neck, liver or kidney cancer. The sequencing used CD4+ or CD8+ T cells sorted from blood, collected in a trial of the OX40 agonist ivuxolimab.

The CDR3, as DNA: TGTGCCAGCAGCTACCGACTAGCGGGGGGCCCTGATACGCAGTATTTT. It encodes CASSYRLAGGPDTQYF. This chain links TRBV5-4 with TRBJ2-3; TRBD2 matches 13 bases. V dropped 3 bases and J dropped 6; count of bases not matched to a gene: 7. CDR1 and CDR2 (germline): SGHNT, YYREEE (reference sequence). This CDR3 contains 16 residues.